This T cell receptor (beta chain) was documented in a study of cytotoxic CD8 clonotypes in ibrutinib-treated CLL. Overall study findings and caveats: Baseline levels were approached again at progression, after clonality had risen at ibrutinib response.

Comments on this clone: What it binds is not known.

V lost 2 bases and J 5 bases, leaving 10 bases between the germline ends. Germline loops: CDR1 MNHNS, CDR2 SASEGT. The CDR3 is 13 residues long. Researchers set a sequencing depth target of 1 in 200,000 to 1 in 1 million T cells. TCRdb's copy holds only in-frame clones and misses some; the assay was immunoSEQ multiplex PCR. The sample includes more than 140,000 clones, approximately 80% of them seen just once. The chain recombines TRBV6-1 with TRBJ2-7; D might be TRBD1 or TRBD2, each matching 5 bases. This sequence was found in a human donor with chronic lymphocytic leukemia. This specimen was PBMCs, taken after 12 months of ibrutinib treatment. CDR3 sequence reads: CASSELRGHEQYF. The CDR3 bases are TGTGCCAGCAGTGAATTGAGGGGCCACGAGCAGTACTTC.